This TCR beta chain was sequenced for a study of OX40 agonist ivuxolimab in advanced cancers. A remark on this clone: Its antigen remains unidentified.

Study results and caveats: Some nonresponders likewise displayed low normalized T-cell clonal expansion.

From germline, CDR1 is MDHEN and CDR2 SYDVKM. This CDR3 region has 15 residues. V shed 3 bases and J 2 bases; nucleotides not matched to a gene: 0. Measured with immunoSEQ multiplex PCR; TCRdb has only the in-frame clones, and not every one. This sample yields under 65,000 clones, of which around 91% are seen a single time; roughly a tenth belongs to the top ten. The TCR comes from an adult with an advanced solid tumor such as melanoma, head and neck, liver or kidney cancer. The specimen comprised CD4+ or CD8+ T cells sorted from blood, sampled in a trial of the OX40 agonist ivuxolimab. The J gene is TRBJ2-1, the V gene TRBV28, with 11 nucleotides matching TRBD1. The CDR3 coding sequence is TGTGCCAGCAGTTTGGGACAGGGGGCCTACAATGAGCAGTTCTTC. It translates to CASSLGQGAYNEQFF.